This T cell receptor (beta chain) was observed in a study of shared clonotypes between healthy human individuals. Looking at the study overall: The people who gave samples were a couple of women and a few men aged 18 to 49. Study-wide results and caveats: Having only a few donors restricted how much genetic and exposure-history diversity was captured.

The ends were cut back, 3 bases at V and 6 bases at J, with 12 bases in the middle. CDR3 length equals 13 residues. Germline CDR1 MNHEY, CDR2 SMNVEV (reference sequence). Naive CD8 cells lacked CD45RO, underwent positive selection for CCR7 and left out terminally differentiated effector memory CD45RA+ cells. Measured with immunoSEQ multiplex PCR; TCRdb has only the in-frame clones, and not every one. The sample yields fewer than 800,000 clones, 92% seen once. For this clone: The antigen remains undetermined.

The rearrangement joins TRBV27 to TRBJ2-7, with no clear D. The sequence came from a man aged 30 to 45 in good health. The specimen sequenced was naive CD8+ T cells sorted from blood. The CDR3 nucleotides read TGTGCCAGCAGTTTTGGGCCATCCCTCGAGCAGTACTTC. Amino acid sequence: CASSFGPSLEQYF.